The present TCR beta chain was sequenced within a study of early T cells in non-severe SARS-CoV-2 infection (dated by TCRdb to the early 2020s). Notes on the research overall: TCR sequencing used bulk RNA from unsorted whole blood, so alpha and beta chains could not be paired. Results the study describes overall, beyond this receptor: VDJdb matching was skewed toward anti-spike CD8 responses, so virus-specific expansions were likely underestimated and private and CD4 specificities were missed.

V is reduced by 5 bases and J by 0 bases, leaving a spacing of 11 bases between them. Reading from cysteine to phenylalanine, the CDR3 counts 15 amino acids. The entry retains the CDR3 DNA only, 45 bases that are in frame from base 1. According to the germline V gene, CDR1 reads MDHEN and CDR2 reads SYDVKM. In the case of this clonotype: No antigen is known for it. The sample holds no much larger clone one base away, and base qualities are not on file.

Library preparation employed 5' RACE. The instrument given in TCRdb is NextSeq 500. In the TCR library protocol, unique molecular identifiers were attached to individual cDNA molecules to correct for PCR bias and sequencing error. Both TCR alpha and beta chains were sequenced, and tight co-correlation was observed between alpha and beta sequence abundances in each sample. The paper's data handling went like this. Decombinator V4 was used to annotate TCR sequences for V gene, J gene and CDR3. TCRs were defined as expanded if a significant change between any two time points was detected under a Poisson model with p below 0.0001. TCR abundances were normalised to the total number of TCRs sequenced per sample and expressed as counts per million. TRAV1-2 paired with TRAJ12, TRAJ20 or TRAJ33 defined MAIT TCRs, while TRAV10 paired with TRAJ18 defined iNKT TCRs. VDJdb, accessed 1 November 2021, was searched for CMV, EBV and SARS-CoV-2 annotated TCRs, excluding TCRs annotated for multiple antigens. TCRdb trimmed public reads at Q25 via fastp, called clones via MiXCR and kept in-frame beta chains. Rows matching on CDR3 protein sequence are summarized as one entry with the most common DNA and genes. The V and J calls, along with clone size, are taken from TCRdb and not from the paper's own processing. In all, the sample holds 80,000 to 95,000 distinct CDR3 sequences, and 16% of those were seen once. The top ten hold 4.5% to 6.5% of the sample.

A case-control design nested within a healthcare worker cohort in London, UK, was used, with weekly nasopharyngeal swab PCR tests and blood sampling performed. Healthcare workers were recruited between 23 and 31 March 2020, during the week of the UK lockdown, and were followed weekly for up to roughly 15 weeks. The sequence joins TRBV28 to TRBJ2-1, with the D gene too uncertain to name. This receptor was taken from an adult who was a healthcare worker with PCR-confirmed SARS-CoV-2 infection or an uninfected control (not recorded which). Sequencing used whole blood, obtained at baseline. Here the CDR3 is given as CASSRLGGSYNEQFF. The DNA sequence reads TGTGCCAGCAGTCGCCTTGGCGGCTCCTACAATGAGCAGTTCTTC.